Presented here are 21 T cell receptor beta chains from one specimen sequenced in a study of metastatic and nonmetastatic thyroid tumors. No patient had received any treatment before thyroid surgery. TCRdb re-called clones via MiXCR from the PCR reads. The sample holds approximately 50,000 clones; 4% to 5% are singletons and the top ten take around a tenth. Sample: blood. The receptor set was obtained from a female donor with papillary thyroid cancer or a benign thyroid nodule (not recorded which). Some clones in this sample may be carry-over from other donors' samples.

This clone was recorded many times. This sequence joins TRBV20-1 and TRBJ2-7; D remains unclear. The V gene's germline CDR1 is DFQATT and CDR2 SNEGSKA (reference sequence). The CDR3 runs to 14 residues. The V end lost 3 bases, the J end lost 4 bases, and 16 bases lay between the germline ends. The CDR3 is CSARKTTVGYEQYF. In DNA form, the CDR3 reads TGCAGTGCTAGGAAGACGACCGTCGGTTACGAGCAGTACTTC.

This clone appeared many times. The chain is built from TRBV5-1 and TRBJ2-7; TRBD2 aligns across 7 bases. Germline V gene lookup returns CDR1 SGHRS and CDR2 YFSETQ. The junction had 16 bases not matched to a gene; V was cut back by 4 bases and J by 3 bases. The CDR3 runs to 17 residues. The CDR3 nucleotides read TGCGCCAGCAGCACCGGGACTAACCCACAACTCTACTACGAGCAGTACTTC. Its protein is CASSTGTNPQLYYEQYF.

This clone was counted at least ten times. The J gene is TRBJ2-5, the V gene TRBV6-2 or TRBV6-3; D may correspond to TRBD1 or TRBD2 (6 bases each). CDR1 is MNHEY, CDR2 SVGEGT, per germline. V gave up 5 bases and J gave up 1 base, with 17 bases separating them. The CDR3 has 16 residues. The CDR3, as DNA: TGTGCCAGCAGTCCTCGAGGGGGAGGACTCCAAGAGACCCAGTACTTC. Translated, it gives CASSPRGGGLQETQYF.

In its sample, this clone was seen many times. The chain is built from TRBV20-1 and TRBJ2-1; tentatively, D is TRBD2 (5 bases). Deletions cut 6 bases from V and 0 bases from J, with 18 bases between. This CDR3 region has 16 residues. From germline, CDR1 is DFQATT and CDR2 SNEGSKA (reference sequence). The CDR3 loop is CSATLAEASSYNEQFF. CDR3 in DNA: TGCAGTGCCACGTTGGCGGAGGCCTCCTCCTACAATGAGCAGTTCTTC.

For this clone: Being one base from a much bigger clone, this may be a read error. The chain has TRBV30 and TRBJ2-5; TRBD1 agrees at 7 bases. The CDR3 runs 14 residues. The germline gives CDR1 GTSNPN, CDR2 SVGIG (reference sequence). The J segment lost 2 bases and the V segment lost 2 bases, leaving 5 bases of the junction unmatched. In DNA, the CDR3 is TGTGCCTGGAGTCAGGACAGGTGGCAAGAGACCCAGTACTTC. Amino acid sequence: CAWSQDRWQETQYF. The variable domain in full, completed from reference TRBV30 and TRBJ2-5, reads SQTIHQWPATLVQPVGSPLSLECTVEGTSNPNLYWYRQAAGRGLQLLFYSVGIGQISSEVPQNLSASRPQDRQFILSSKKLLLSDSGFYLCAWSQDRWQETQYFGPGTRLLVL.

A note on this clone: Germline and junction disagree at one end, which may indicate a read error. The chain joins TRBV20-1 to TRBJ2-1; 12 bases line up with TRBD2. The germline V gene encodes CDR1 DFQATT and CDR2 SNEGSKA (reference sequence). The CDR3 has 14 residues. Written as DNA, the CDR3 is TGCAGTGCTATACTAGCGGGAGGTGGCAATGAGCAGTTATTC. Translation: CSAILAGGGNEQLF.

This clone was detected only a few times. The rearrangement links TRBV20-1 to TRBJ2-7, with D maybe TRBD1 (6 bases). CDR3 length equals 13 residues. V was cut by 3 bases and J by 4 bases, with 13 bases left in between. CDR1 DFQATT and CDR2 SNEGSKA come from the germline V gene (reference sequence). In DNA form, the CDR3 reads TGCAGTGCTAGGGACGTCGACAGGTACGAGCAGTACTTC. Encoded protein: CSARDVDRYEQYF.

The table lists this clone with many counts. This rearrangement joins TRBV5-6 to TRBJ1-2; 7 nucleotides match TRBD1. This CDR3 is 15 amino acids long. Germline V gene lookup returns CDR1 SGHDT and CDR2 YYEEEE. Trimming removed 2 bases from V and 4 bases from J; junction bases left unmatched: 8. Here the CDR3 DNA reads TGTGCCAGCAGCTTTATTAGGGGGCGAGGCTATGGCTACACCTTC. Amino acids: CASSFIRGRGYGYTF.

This clone was observed many times. J is TRBJ1-2 and V is TRBV5-6; D gene unclear. The V end was cut by 2 bases, the J end by 1 base, with 15 bases between. CDR3 size: 16 residues. Germline V CDR1 and CDR2: SGHDT, YYEEEE. CDR3 loop: CASSFIPQSNNYGYTF. In DNA form, the CDR3 reads TGTGCCAGCAGCTTTATCCCCCAGTCGAATAACTATGGCTACACCTTC.

Comments on this clone: One base away lies a much larger clone, so this may be a sequencing read error. The chain employs TRBV11-3 and TRBJ2-4, with 10 bases identical to TRBD2. This CDR3 has 16 amino acids. The V gene's germline CDR1 is SGHNT and CDR2 YENEEA. The CDR3 loop is CARSSVTSGSKNIQYF. The DNA for the CDR3 is TGTGCCAGGAGCTCCGTGACTAGCGGGTCTAAAAACATTCAGTACTTC. Supplemented by reference TRBV11-3 and TRBJ2-4, the full variable domain reads EAGVVQSPRYKIIEKKQPVAFWCNPISGHNTLYWYLQNLGQGPELLIRYENEEAVDDSQLPKDRFSAERLKGVDSTLKIQPAELGDSAVYLCARSSVTSGSKNIQYFGAGTRLSVL.

This clone was seen ten or more times. The chain uses TRBV7-9 and TRBJ1-5; 9 nucleotides line up with TRBD1. This CDR3 is built from 15 residues. After removal of 3 bases from V and 6 bases from J, the junction contained 6 bases not matched to a gene. Germline V gives CDR1 SEHNR, CDR2 FQNEAQ (reference sequence). CDR3 region: CASSLGQGDGQPQHF. DNA of the CDR3: TGTGCCAGCAGCTTGGGACAGGGAGACGGTCAGCCCCAGCATTTT.

This clone was picked up a small number of times. This sample includes further DNA sequences coding for the same CDR3. The V call is TRBV28, the J call TRBJ1-2; D is ambiguous. Germline lookup yields CDR1 MDHEN and CDR2 SYDVKM. V lost 6 bases and J lost 7, with 18 bases in between. This CDR3 has 14 residues. CDR3 sequence reads: CASSTKATGSGYTF. As DNA, the CDR3 is TGTGCCAGCAGCACCAAAGCAACGGGAAGTGGCTACACCTTC.

This clone was detected ten times or more. The chain carries TRBV12-3 or TRBV12-4 and TRBJ1-3; D is unclear. The CDR3 covers 12 residues. Trimming removed 8 bases at V and 0 bases at J, with 5 bases between. Written as DNA, the CDR3 is TGTGCCAGCGAGAGCTCTGGAAACACCATATATTTT. Its translation is CASESSGNTIYF.

This clone has at least ten counts. The chain has TRBV10-2 and TRBJ2-1, with 10 bases fitting TRBD2. The CDR3 covers 16 residues. The V gene's germline CDR1 is WSHSY and CDR2 SAAADI. The trim removed 5 bases at V and 4 bases at J, leaving 8 bases unmatched. CDR3 protein: CASSYTTSGVYNEQFF. For the CDR3, the DNA is TGCGCCAGCAGTTACACTACTAGCGGGGTTTACAATGAGCAGTTCTTC.

This clone appeared many times. The chain has TRBV3-1 and TRBJ2-7; D unresolved. Deletions cut 2 bases from V and 3 bases from J, with 14 bases between. The CDR3 contains 15 residues. Germline assignment: CDR1 LGHDT and CDR2 YNNKEL (reference sequence). CDR3 protein: CASSQRGREVYEQYF. The CDR3 bases are TGTGCCAGCAGCCAACGCGGTCGCGAAGTCTACGAGCAGTACTTC.

This clone has a count of ten or more. The chain carries TRBV28 and TRBJ2-1; TRBD2 matches at 8 bases. J gave up 2 bases and V 6 bases, and 9 bases lay outside the gene matches. In germline, CDR1 is MDHEN, CDR2 SYDVKM. This CDR3 region has 16 residues. CDR3 DNA: TGTGCCAGCAGCATAACCAGCGGGAGCACCTACAATGAGCAGTTCTTC. It encodes CASSITSGSTYNEQFF.

This clone was picked up many times. Other nucleotide sequences in the sample specify the same CDR3. The chain recombines TRBV5-1 with TRBJ2-3; 10 positions match TRBD1. The length of the CDR3 is 17 residues. Looked up from germline, CDR1 is SGHRS and CDR2 is YFSETQ. Trimming cost V 4 bases and J 3 bases; bases outside gene matches: 11. The CDR3 bases are TGCGCCAGCAGCAGGTCCGTGACAGGGGGCAGGACAGATACGCAGTATTTT. Its protein product is CASSRSVTGGRTDTQYF.

This clone was counted ten times or more. CDR3 sequence: CASRPDSYEQYF. As DNA, the CDR3 is TGTGCCAGCAGACCCGATAGTTACGAGCAGTACTTC. The V call is TRBV16, the J call TRBJ2-7; no firm D call. The V end was cut by 6 bases, the J end by 4 bases, with 10 bases between. The CDR3 is 12 residues long. Germline CDR1 and CDR2: KGHSY and FQNENV.

This clone was counted at least ten times. The chain links TRBV24-1 to TRBJ2-3; D is unresolved. The germline CDR1 and CDR2 sequences are KGHDR and SFDVKD. The CDR3 has 13 residues. The V gene lost 0 bases and the J gene lost 5 bases, with 5 bases spanning the gap. DNA of the CDR3: TGTGCCACCAGTGATTTGAATGAAGATACGCAGTATTTT. It codes for CATSDLNEDTQYF.

This clone has ten or more counts. This chain uses TRBV10-2 with TRBJ2-1; 8 nucleotides line up with TRBD2. Germline CDR1 is WSHSY and CDR2 is SAAADI. This CDR3 has 15 amino acids. Germline trimming cut 6 bases from V and 10 bases from J; bases unmatched to any gene: 14. CDR3 sequence (DNA): TGCGCCAGCAGGCAAGGGACTGGACTAGCCGTCGAGCAGTTCTTC. It codes for CASRQGTGLAVEQFF.

This clone was seen repeatedly, ten times or more. The V call is TRBV5-1, the J call TRBJ2-1; D gene unclear. Germline V gene sequence: CDR1 SGHRS, CDR2 YFSETQ. The CDR3 covers 14 residues. Trimming took 0 bases from V and 4 from J, leaving 8 bases between them. Here the CDR3 reads CASSLANEYNEQFF. The CDR3 region has the DNA TGCGCCAGCAGCTTGGCCAATGAGTACAATGAGCAGTTCTTC.